This TCR beta chain was recorded in a study of cytomegalovirus exposure and HLA in healthy donors. Notes on the study in general: Many donors shared some public TCRs, even though most TCR sequences were rare.

CDR1 MNHNY and CDR2 SVGAGI come from the germline V gene (reference sequence). The CDR3 sequence is 15 residues long. Trimming cost V 7 bases and J 5 bases; bases outside gene matches: 7. As for this clone: Its antigen is as yet unknown.

The donors were in the 120-subject validation cohort, distinct from the approximately 700-subject first cohort. The table came from immunoSEQ multiplex PCR; TCRdb's copy has only in-frame clones and leaves some out. The sample has about 200,000 clones, about 84% seen once. Source material: PBMCs. The clonotype was recovered from a woman younger than 30 in good health and CMV-seronegative. The J gene is TRBJ1-3, the V gene TRBV6-6, with TRBD1 matching 11 bases. CDR3 sequence: CASTLGQGARNTIYF. The CDR3 region has the DNA TGTGCCAGCACCTTAGGACAGGGGGCGAGAAACACCATATATTTT.